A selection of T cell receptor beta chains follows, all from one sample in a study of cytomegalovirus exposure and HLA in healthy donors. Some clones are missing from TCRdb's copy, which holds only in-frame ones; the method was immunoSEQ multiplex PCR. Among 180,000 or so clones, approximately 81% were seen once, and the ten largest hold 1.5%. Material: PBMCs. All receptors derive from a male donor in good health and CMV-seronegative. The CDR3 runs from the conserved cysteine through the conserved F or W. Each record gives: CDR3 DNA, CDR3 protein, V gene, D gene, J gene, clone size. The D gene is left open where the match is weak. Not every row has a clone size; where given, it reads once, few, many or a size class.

cdr3_nt: TGTGCCAGCAGCTTAGGCACAGGGGAGGCGTTCTTC
cdr3_aa: CASSLGTGEAFF
v_call: TRBV11-2
d_call: -
j_call: TRBJ2-1
clone_size: -

cdr3_nt: TGTGCCACCAGCAGAGATTACAGCTCTAACTATGGCTACACCTTC
cdr3_aa: CATSRDYSSNYGYTF
v_call: TRBV15
d_call: -
j_call: TRBJ1-2
clone_size: -

cdr3_nt: TGTGCCTGGAGTTCCACCTATAATTCACCCCTCCACTTT
cdr3_aa: CAWSSTYNSPLHF
v_call: TRBV30
d_call: -
j_call: TRBJ1-6
clone_size: -

cdr3_nt: TGTGCCAGCACTTTTCTCAGCGGGGGGAACAATGAGCAGCTCTTC
cdr3_aa: CASTFLSGGNNEQLF
v_call: TRBV13
d_call: TRBD2
j_call: TRBJ2-1
clone_size: -

cdr3_nt: TGTGCCAGCAAAGGTCATAGGGGAGGGTTTGGTTCACCCCTCCACTTT
cdr3_aa: CASKGHRGGFGSPLHF
v_call: TRBV27
d_call: -
j_call: TRBJ1-6
clone_size: -

cdr3_nt: TGTGCCAGTAGTCACTTGACAGCGCGGGAGCAGTACTTC
cdr3_aa: CASSHLTAREQYF
v_call: TRBV19
d_call: -
j_call: TRBJ2-7
clone_size: -

cdr3_nt: TGTGCCAGCAGCTTACTACGGGGGAGCAATCAGCCCCAGCATTTT
cdr3_aa: CASSLLRGSNQPQHF
v_call: TRBV28
d_call: -
j_call: TRBJ1-5
clone_size: -

cdr3_nt: TGCGCCAGCAGCCAAGAGTGGAGGGGCTACGAGCAGTACTTC
cdr3_aa: CASSQEWRGYEQYF
v_call: TRBV4-3
d_call: -
j_call: TRBJ2-7
clone_size: -

cdr3_nt: TGCGCCAGCAGCTTGGGAGGGAGGGGACCCTACGAGCAGTACTTC
cdr3_aa: CASSLGGRGPYEQYF
v_call: TRBV5-1
d_call: TRBD2
j_call: TRBJ2-7
clone_size: -

cdr3_nt: TGCGCCAGCAGCTTGAGGGCTAGCGGGGGGGGGTCAGATACGCAGTATTTT
cdr3_aa: CASSLRASGGGSDTQYF
v_call: TRBV5-1
d_call: TRBD2
j_call: TRBJ2-3
clone_size: -

cdr3_nt: TGTGCCAGCAGCGAGACCGGGGACAGTCGATTTAATGAGCAGTTCTTC
cdr3_aa: CASSETGDSRFNEQFF
v_call: TRBV9
d_call: TRBD1
j_call: TRBJ2-1
clone_size: -

cdr3_nt: TGTGCCACCAGCAGAGCGACAGGAATATACGAGCAGTACTTC
cdr3_aa: CATSRATGIYEQYF
v_call: TRBV15
d_call: -
j_call: TRBJ2-7
clone_size: -

cdr3_nt: TGTGCCATCTCCCAGGGGACTACTAACTATGGCTACACCTTC
cdr3_aa: CAISQGTTNYGYTF
v_call: TRBV10-3
d_call: -
j_call: TRBJ1-2
clone_size: -

cdr3_nt: TGTGCCAGCAGTTTGGGGGGGGGAACTGAAGCTTTCTTT
cdr3_aa: CASSLGGGTEAFF
v_call: TRBV28
d_call: -
j_call: TRBJ1-1
clone_size: -

cdr3_nt: TGTGCCAGCTCACCACCTAATTTCTACGAGCAGTACTTC
cdr3_aa: CASSPPNFYEQYF
v_call: TRBV18
d_call: -
j_call: TRBJ2-7
clone_size: -

cdr3_nt: TGCGCCAGCAGCTTGGTTGAGGGGGCGTTGGAGACCCAGTACTTC
cdr3_aa: CASSLVEGALETQYF
v_call: TRBV5-1
d_call: TRBD1
j_call: TRBJ2-5
clone_size: -

cdr3_nt: TGTGCCAGCTCAGGCGGGACCCCGAGCCCCGCAGATACGCAGTATTTT
cdr3_aa: CASSGGTPSPADTQYF
v_call: TRBV18
d_call: -
j_call: TRBJ2-3
clone_size: -

cdr3_nt: TGCAGTGCTGCGACTCCAGGGTCCCAGTACTTC
cdr3_aa: CSAATPGSQYF
v_call: TRBV20-1
d_call: -
j_call: TRBJ2-5
clone_size: -

cdr3_nt: TGTGCCAGCAGTTTCCCCGGTCGGACATACAAAAACATTCAGTACTTC
cdr3_aa: CASSFPGRTYKNIQYF
v_call: TRBV27
d_call: -
j_call: TRBJ2-4
clone_size: -

cdr3_nt: TGCGCCAGCAGTGCAACTAGCCAAGAGACCCAGTACTTC
cdr3_aa: CASSATSQETQYF
v_call: TRBV10-1
d_call: -
j_call: TRBJ2-5
clone_size: once

cdr3_nt: TGTGCCAGCAGTGAGGAGGCAGAGGGATACAATGAGCAGTTCTTC
cdr3_aa: CASSEEAEGYNEQFF
v_call: TRBV6-1
d_call: -
j_call: TRBJ2-1
clone_size: -

cdr3_nt: TGCGCCAGCAGCGTGGCTAGACAGGCGAACACTGAAGCTTTCTTT
cdr3_aa: CASSVARQANTEAFF
v_call: TRBV5-1
d_call: -
j_call: TRBJ1-1
clone_size: -

cdr3_nt: TGTGCCAGCAGCCTAATCCCGGGGCTAGCGGGCTCCTCTGGGGCCAACGTCCTGACTTTC
cdr3_aa: CASSLIPGLAGSSGANVLTF
v_call: TRBV14
d_call: TRBD2
j_call: TRBJ2-6
clone_size: -

cdr3_nt: TGCGCCAGCAGCTTGGGCCTAGCGGGGGCAAACTACGAGCAGTACTTC
cdr3_aa: CASSLGLAGANYEQYF
v_call: TRBV5-1
d_call: TRBD2
j_call: TRBJ2-7
clone_size: -

cdr3_nt: TGTGCCAGCAGTCCTGAGGGAGATTTTCGTTCACCCCTCCACTTT
cdr3_aa: CASSPEGDFRSPLHF
v_call: TRBV6-1
d_call: -
j_call: TRBJ1-6
clone_size: -

cdr3_nt: TGTGCCAGCAGTCGGCGGGGGGAAGAGACCCAGTACTTC
cdr3_aa: CASSRRGEETQYF
v_call: TRBV7-9
d_call: TRBD2
j_call: TRBJ2-5
clone_size: -

cdr3_nt: TGTGCCAGCAGCCCCGCGGTCTACGGTGAGCAGTTCTTC
cdr3_aa: CASSPAVYGEQFF
v_call: TRBV7-3
d_call: -
j_call: TRBJ2-1
clone_size: once

cdr3_nt: TGTGCCAGCAGCTCAACCTACAATGAGCAGTTCTTC
cdr3_aa: CASSSTYNEQFF
v_call: TRBV11-1
d_call: -
j_call: TRBJ2-1
clone_size: few

cdr3_nt: TGTGCCAGCAGACTAGCGGACACAGATACGCAGTATTTT
cdr3_aa: CASRLADTDTQYF
v_call: TRBV6-1
d_call: TRBD2
j_call: TRBJ2-3
clone_size: few

cdr3_nt: TGTGCCAGCAGCCCAACCGGGCTAGCTGCCGAGCAGTACTTC
cdr3_aa: CASSPTGLAAEQYF
v_call: TRBV7-3
d_call: -
j_call: TRBJ2-7
clone_size: -

cdr3_nt: TGTGCCAGCAGCCAGCAGGGGCTAAAGAACACCGGGGAGCTGTTTTTT
cdr3_aa: CASSQQGLKNTGELFF
v_call: TRBV2
d_call: -
j_call: TRBJ2-2
clone_size: -

cdr3_nt: TGTGCCAGCAGCTTGGCCCTGACTAGCGGGAGGGATGAGCAGTTCTTC
cdr3_aa: CASSLALTSGRDEQFF
v_call: TRBV5-6
d_call: TRBD2
j_call: TRBJ2-1
clone_size: -

cdr3_nt: TGTGCCAGCAGCGTCAGGGAAGGGACTTTCACAGATACGCAGTATTTT
cdr3_aa: CASSVREGTFTDTQYF
v_call: TRBV9
d_call: -
j_call: TRBJ2-3
clone_size: -

cdr3_nt: TGCAGTGGAAGTCTAAAGACCCAGTACTTC
cdr3_aa: CSGSLKTQYF
v_call: TRBV20-1
d_call: -
j_call: TRBJ2-5
clone_size: once